The 28 T cell receptor beta chains presented below share a single source sample, sequenced in a study of cytomegalovirus exposure and HLA in healthy donors. Vbeta (60) and Jbeta (13) primers were used in the PCR. Clones were read by immunoSEQ multiplex PCR, and TCRdb kept only the in-frame ones, dropping some. Among under 150,000 clones listed, about 80% were seen once. The sequencing input was PBMCs. The receptors were gathered from a woman between 50 and 59 years old in good health and CMV-seronegative.

In its sample, this clone was seen once. The chain couples TRBV7-2 to TRBJ2-4; TRBD2 matches at 8 bases. Germline lookup yields CDR1 SGHTA and CDR2 FQGNSA. The CDR3 is made up of 15 amino acids. J lost 7 bases, V lost 5 bases, and 10 bases had no gene match. The CDR3 bases are TGTGCCAGCAGCCCCACCCGGGGGGGAGACAACATTCAGTACTTC. This encodes CASSPTRGGDNIQYF.

The V and J genes are TRBV2 and TRBJ1-2; TRBD1 is a possible D gene (5 bases). The germline CDR1 and CDR2 sequences are SNHLY and FYNNEI. The CDR3 has 16 amino acids. V lost 6 bases to trimming and J lost 6 bases, with 23 bases between them. The CDR3, as DNA: TGTGCCAGCAGCGCCGAACTGGGGATCGCGGGGCATGGCTACACCTTC. Translating it yields CASSAELGIAGHGYTF.

The rearrangement links TRBV27 to TRBJ1-2; D might be TRBD1 (5 bases). Germline CDR1 reads MNHEY; CDR2 reads SMNVEV (reference sequence). Trimming left V 10 bases short and J 6 bases short, with 12 bases between. CDR3 size: 11 residues. The chain's CDR3 is CATYAGHGYTF. The CDR3 DNA sequence: TGTGCCACCTACGCAGGGCATGGCTACACCTTC.

This clone has a handful of counts. This chain uses TRBV12-5 with TRBJ2-1; TRBD1 agrees at 9 bases. Germline assignment: CDR1 LGHNT and CDR2 FRNRAP. Trimming cost V 5 bases and J 6 bases; bases outside gene matches: 5. This CDR3 has 14 residues. CDR3 amino acids: CASGPGTGTNEQFF. The CDR3 DNA sequence: TGTGCTAGTGGTCCCGGGACAGGGACCAATGAGCAGTTCTTC. The entire variable domain, with the rest obtained from reference TRBV12-5 and TRBJ2-1, is as follows: DARVTQTPRHKVTEMGQEVTMRCQPILGHNTVFWYRQTMMQGLELLAYFRNRAPLDDSGMPKDRFSAEMPDATLATLKIQPSEPRDSAVYFCASGPGTGTNEQFFGPGTRLTVL.

This clone appeared a few times. This chain connects TRBV4-1 to TRBJ1-4; perhaps TRBD1 as D (6 bases). Trimming took off 4 bases at V and 0 bases at J, with 9 bases between the two ends. From germline, CDR1 is MGHRA and CDR2 YSYEKL. The CDR3 has 15 residues. The CDR3 DNA reads as TGCGCCAGCAGCCCAAGACAGGCAACTAATGAAAAACTGTTTTTT. Translating gives CASSPRQATNEKLFF.

The V call is TRBV7-8, the J call TRBJ2-1; D is perhaps TRBD1 (6 bases). In germline, CDR1 is SGHVS, CDR2 FQNEAQ. The CDR3 totals 16 residues. The V end lost 5 bases, the J end lost 1 base, and 15 bases lay between the germline ends. CDR3 bases: TGTGCCAGCAGCCCGGTTCTCAGGGGATCCTACAATGAGCAGTTCTTC. It is translated as CASSPVLRGSYNEQFF.

In DNA form, the CDR3 reads TGTGCCAGCAGCTTAGACCTAGTAAACACCGGGGAGCTGTTTTTT. It encodes CASSLDLVNTGELFF. The chain links TRBV7-3 to TRBJ2-2; D gene ambiguous. V was trimmed by 2 bases and J by 2 bases, leaving 9 bases between them. Germline V gene data show CDR1 as SGHTA and CDR2 as FQGTGA. The CDR3 loop spans 15 amino acids.

The CDR3 spells CASSPTGGQGDEQYF. The CDR3, as DNA: TGTGCCAGCAGTCCCACTGGGGGACAGGGGGACGAGCAGTACTTC. The gene calls are TRBV28 and TRBJ2-7; 11 bases agree with TRBD1. Trimming took 5 bases from V and 5 from J; bases not matched to a gene: 8. This CDR3 contains 15 residues. Germline CDR1 and CDR2: MDHEN and SYDVKM.

The rearrangement joins TRBV28 to TRBJ2-7; 8 positions match TRBD2. CDR3 size: 14 residues. Germline V gene sequence: CDR1 MDHEN, CDR2 SYDVKM. Losses at the gene ends were 6 bases for V and 2 bases for J; bases not matched to a gene: 6. CDR3 nucleotide sequence: TGTGCCAGCAGACCCGGGACTAGGCCCTACGAGCAGTACTTC. It yields the protein CASRPGTRPYEQYF.

This clone appeared a single time. The genes are TRBV29-1 and TRBJ2-1; D remains ambiguous. The CDR3 is 13 amino acids. Germline CDR1 SQVTM, CDR2 ANQGSEA. The germline V and J ends were trimmed by 6 bases and 5 bases, with 14 bases remaining between them. The CDR3 nucleotides read TGCAGCGTAAACACCCAGGTGGACAATGAGCAGTTCTTC. It yields the protein CSVNTQVDNEQFF.

The chain combines TRBV29-1 with TRBJ2-2; D gene unclear. This CDR3 has 11 residues. The ends were cut back, 7 bases at V and 1 base at J, with 4 bases in the middle. Germline loops: CDR1 SQVTM, CDR2 ANQGSEA. The CDR3 DNA sequence: TGCAGCGCAGGGAACACCGGGGAGCTGTTTTTT. Translating it yields CSAGNTGELFF.

This clone appeared a few times. The gene calls are TRBV7-3 and TRBJ2-7; 7 bases align to TRBD2. V lost 5 bases, J lost 0 bases, and 13 bases stayed unmatched. The germline V gene has CDR1 SGHTA and CDR2 FQGTGA. This CDR3 spans 17 amino acids. CDR3 in DNA: TGTGCCAGCAGCCTAGAGGGGCTCGGGGGGAGCTCCTACGAGCAGTACGTC. Amino acids: CASSLEGLGGSSYEQYV.

This chain joins TRBV19 and TRBJ1-1; no clear D gene. The CDR3 is 16 residues long. Germline CDR1 reads LNHDA; CDR2 reads SQIVND (reference sequence). V was clipped by 3 bases and J by 1 base, with 15 bases between them. The CDR3 reads CASSILAGLSNTEAFF. CDR3 bases: TGTGCCAGTAGTATCCTTGCAGGCTTGTCGAACACTGAAGCTTTCTTT.

The rearrangement joins TRBV5-6 to TRBJ2-3, with 7 bases lining up with TRBD1. The trim removed 6 bases at V and 4 bases at J, leaving 5 bases unmatched. CDR3 length: 13 amino acids. Germline CDR1 SGHDT, CDR2 YYEEEE. DNA for the CDR3: TGTGCCAGCACGGACAGGTACCCAGATACGCAGTATTTT. This codes for CASTDRYPDTQYF.

The chain links TRBV6-1 to TRBJ2-7, with D perhaps TRBD1 (5 bases). Trimming shortened V by 6 bases and J by 3 bases, and 9 bases separated the two germline ends. CDR1 and CDR2 (germline): MNHNS, SASEGT. The CDR3 consists of 12 residues. CDR3 loop: CASRDIGYEQYV. In nucleotides, the CDR3 is TGTGCCAGCAGGGACATTGGCTACGAGCAGTACGTC.

This clone occurred a few times. V usage is TRBV28 and J usage is TRBJ2-7; the D is unclear. V was pared by 5 bases and J by 5 bases, with 13 bases between. Germline V gene lookup returns CDR1 MDHEN and CDR2 SYDVKM. This CDR3 comprises 13 residues. The CDR3 loop is CASSLSRSHEQYF. CDR3 bases: TGTGCCAGCAGTCTCAGCAGGTCCCACGAGCAGTACTTC.

This chain connects TRBV10-2 to TRBJ2-2, with D tentatively TRBD1 (6 bases). Germline values: CDR1 WSHSY, CDR2 SAAADI. The CDR3 is 18 residues long. Trimming pared 5 bases from V and 0 bases from J, leaving 19 bases between. CDR3: CASSNTHRETSNTGELFF. The CDR3 DNA is TGCGCCAGCAGTAACACCCACAGGGAAACTTCGAACACCGGGGAGCTGTTTTTT.

The rearrangement uses TRBV6-5 and TRBJ1-1, with a weak D call TRBD1 (5 bases). Trimming removed 4 bases from V and 0 bases from J, with 9 bases in between. CDR3 length: 14 amino acids. Germline CDR1 and CDR2: MNHEY and SVGAGI. DNA for the CDR3: TGTGCCAGCAGTTGGGCAGGGATGAACACTGAAGCTTTCTTT. It specifies CASSWAGMNTEAFF.

The rearrangement joins TRBV4-1 to TRBJ2-3, with 8 bases matching TRBD2. The length of the CDR3 is 18 residues. Germline V lookup: CDR1 MGHRA, CDR2 YSYEKL. V lost 1 base and J lost 0; bases outside the gene matches: 9. The CDR3 spells CASSQVGGASGSTDTQYF. In DNA form, the CDR3 reads TGCGCCAGCAGCCAAGTGGGGGGGGCTAGCGGGAGCACAGATACGCAGTATTTT.

The CDR3 here is CASSVGQGARETQYF. The CDR3 DNA follows: TGTGCCAGCAGCGTAGGACAGGGGGCAAGAGAGACCCAGTACTTC. The V and J genes are TRBV9 and TRBJ2-5, with 10 bases fitting TRBD1. The CDR3 consists of 15 residues. Germline V gene sequence: CDR1 SGDLS, CDR2 YYNGEE. J gave up 4 bases and V 0 bases, and 3 bases lay outside the gene matches.

The V call is TRBV5-1, the J call TRBJ2-3; 8 bases agree with TRBD2. With V trimmed by 4 bases and J by 4 bases, 8 bases remained unmatched. Germline CDR1 and CDR2: SGHRS and YFSETQ. The CDR3 is 15 amino acids. The chain's CDR3 is CASSRGGRDADTQYF. The CDR3 bases are TGCGCCAGCAGCCGGGGGGGGCGGGACGCAGATACGCAGTATTTT.

The chain joins TRBV28 to TRBJ2-2; 8 bases are shared with TRBD2. Germline V CDR1 and CDR2: MDHEN, SYDVKM. V shed 4 bases and J 0 bases; nucleotides not matched to a gene: 10. The CDR3 has 18 residues. The CDR3 protein is CASSSAASGLSNTGELFF. The CDR3 DNA sequence: TGTGCCAGCAGTTCGGCGGCTAGCGGGTTGTCGAACACCGGGGAGCTGTTTTTT.

The rearrangement joins TRBV28 to TRBJ1-1; D not resolved. Between the trimmed V and J ends, which lost 7 bases and 0 bases, there was a span of 6 bases. Germline values: CDR1 MDHEN, CDR2 SYDVKM. This CDR3 spans 12 amino acids. In nucleotides, the CDR3 is TGTGCCAGCAATACGGTGAACACTGAAGCTTTCTTT. Translating gives CASNTVNTEAFF. The full variable domain, with the rest looked up from reference TRBV28 and TRBJ1-1, is DVKVTQSSRYLVKRTGEKVFLECVQDMDHENMFWYRQDPGLGLRLIYFSYDVKMKEKGDIPEGYSVSREKKERFSLILESASTNQTSMYLCASNTVNTEAFFGQGTRLTVV.

The chain recombines TRBV10-3 with TRBJ2-5, with TRBD1 matching 10 bases. With V trimmed by 10 bases and J by 1 base, 3 bases remained unmatched. Germline V CDR1 and CDR2: ENHRY, SYGVKD. This CDR3 has 13 residues. Here the CDR3 reads CASRTGGQETQYF. The CDR3 nucleotides read TGTGCCAGCCGGACAGGGGGCCAAGAGACCCAGTACTTC.

This clone was counted once. The chain employs TRBV2 and TRBJ2-1, with 12 bases that match TRBD2. V lost 6 bases to trimming and J lost 3 bases; unmatched junction nucleotides: 6. This CDR3 spans 16 amino acids. Germline V gives CDR1 SNHLY, CDR2 FYNNEI. The CDR3 spells CASRKLAGGRYNEQFF. The CDR3 DNA reads as TGTGCCAGCAGGAAACTAGCGGGAGGTCGCTACAATGAGCAGTTCTTC.

The genes are TRBV9 and TRBJ1-5; possibly TRBD1 for D (5 bases). The CDR3 loop spans 15 amino acids. Germline values: CDR1 SGDLS, CDR2 YYNGEE. Trimming took 4 bases from V and 4 from J, leaving 15 bases between them. The CDR3: CASSLGGGPNQPQHF. The CDR3 nucleotides read TGTGCCAGCAGCCTGGGCGGGGGTCCGAATCAGCCCCAGCATTTT.

The V gene is TRBV4-3, the J gene TRBJ2-2; 11 nucleotides match TRBD2. J lost 5 bases, V lost 0 bases, and 2 bases had no gene match. This CDR3 has 16 residues. Germline V gene data show CDR1 as LGHNA and CDR2 as YSLEER. The CDR3 loop is CASSQDTSGRTGELFF. For the CDR3, the DNA is TGCGCCAGCAGCCAAGACACTAGCGGGAGAACCGGGGAGCTGTTTTTT.

J is TRBJ1-5 and V is TRBV28; perhaps TRBD1 as D (5 bases). V was shortened by 10 bases and J by 2 bases, with 15 bases between the two germline ends. The CDR3 totals 14 residues. CDR1 is MDHEN and CDR2 is SYDVKM in the germline V gene. This CDR3 reads CATPGGSGNQPQHF. The CDR3 DNA reads TGTGCCACCCCGGGGGGGTCGGGCAATCAGCCCCAGCATTTT.